A selection of T cell receptor beta chains follows, all from one sample in a study of T cell responses to AZD1222 COVID-19 vaccine. Libraries were prepared by immunoSEQ multiplex PCR; TCRdb keeps only in-frame clonotypes and omits some of them. The sample holds 250,000 to 300,000 clones, 94% seen once. The specimen comprised peripheral blood, sampled 28 days after the second AZD1222 dose. The receptors originated from an adult who received the AZD1222 COVID-19 vaccine. Each CDR3 is given with its conserved first and last residue. A D gene is named only where the DNA matches it firmly.

NA	TRBV5-5	TRBJ2-5	CASSPRVRGVEETQYF	TGTGCCAGCAGCCCTAGGGTCAGGGGGGTGGAGGAGACCCAGTACTTC
TRBD2	TRBV29-1	TRBJ2-3	CSVETSGVSTDTQYF	TGCAGCGTTGAAACTAGCGGGGTTAGCACAGATACGCAGTATTTT
NA	TRBV28	TRBJ1-4	CALGAGLTNEKLFF	TGTGCCCTAGGGGCGGGACTAACTAATGAAAAACTGTTTTTT
TRBD2	TRBV27	TRBJ2-7	CASSLTSGGPYEQYF	TGTGCCAGCAGTTTAACTAGCGGGGGTCCCTACGAGCAGTACTTC
NA	TRBV2	TRBJ2-7	CASSATGTVAYEQYF	TGTGCCAGCAGTGCCACCGGGACGGTCGCCTACGAGCAGTACTTC
TRBD1	TRBV6-5	TRBJ2-2	CASSYAGGQGPGELFF	TGTGCCAGCAGTTACGCAGGTGGACAGGGTCCCGGGGAGCTGTTTTTT
TRBD1	TRBV11-2	TRBJ1-1	CASSRDREWTEAFF	TGTGCCAGCAGCCGAGACAGGGAGTGGACTGAAGCTTTCTTT
NA	TRBV24-1	TRBJ2-3	CATSDLRDQRRDTQYF	TGTGCCACCAGTGATTTAAGGGACCAGCGGAGAGATACGCAGTATTTT
NA	TRBV7-2	TRBJ2-7	CASSFDSYEQYF	TGTGCCAGCAGCTTCGACTCCTACGAGCAGTACTTC
NA	TRBV12-2	TRBJ1-1	CASRLEGHEAFF	TGTGCAAGTCGCTTAGAGGGACATGAAGCTTTCTTT
NA	TRBV10-2	TRBJ2-7	CASSEEGWEQYF	TGCGCCAGCAGTGAGGAGGGGTGGGAGCAGTACTTC
NA	TRBV2	TRBJ1-2	CASSDPADSNYGYTF	TGTGCCAGCAGTGACCCGGCGGACTCCAACTATGGCTACACCTTC
NA	TRBV11-2	TRBJ1-2	CASSFGPDWYGYTF	TGTGCCAGCAGCTTCGGTCCAGATTGGTATGGCTACACCTTC
TRBD1	TRBV6-5	TRBJ1-5	CASSSTGTGHGPQHF	TGTGCCAGCAGTTCCACCGGGACAGGCCACGGACCCCAGCATTTT
NA	TRBV29-1	TRBJ1-2	CSVGDTYGYTF	TGCAGCGTTGGCGACACCTATGGCTACACCTTC